This entry lists 5 T cell receptor beta chains sequenced from one sample in a study of blood T cell repertoires in COVID-19. The method was immunoSEQ multiplex PCR; TCRdb's version includes in-frame clones alone and lacks a portion of them. The sample holds fewer than 450,000 clones, around nine tenths seen once. Specimen: peripheral blood. The receptors originated from a woman in her sixties or seventies with COVID-19, enrolled during active disease.

The chain joins TRBV27 to TRBJ1-2; D remains unclear. Germline V CDR1 and CDR2: MNHEY, SMNVEV (reference sequence). The germline V and J ends were trimmed by 7 bases and 0 bases, with 12 bases remaining between them. The CDR3 is 14 amino acids. The CDR3 region is CASKEDWPNYGYTF. The CDR3 DNA reads TGTGCCAGCAAGGAGGACTGGCCTAACTATGGCTACACCTTC.

CDR3 sequence (DNA): TGCGCCAGCAGCTTGATGGGCGCCTCGGCTAATGAAAAACTGTTTTTT. Translation: CASSLMGASANEKLFF. The chain recombines TRBV5-1 with TRBJ1-4, with D hard to call. V lost 1 base and J 3 bases, leaving 13 bases between the germline ends. From germline, CDR1 is SGHRS and CDR2 YFSETQ. The CDR3 consists of 16 residues.

The V and J genes are TRBV5-1 and TRBJ2-1; 9 nucleotides line up with TRBD1. Germline V gene sequence: CDR1 SGHRS, CDR2 YFSETQ. With 6 bases clipped from V and 8 bases from J, the junction kept 9 bases outside the gene matches. The CDR3 totals 14 residues. CDR3 region: CASTLTGGLDEQFF. The CDR3 DNA follows: TGCGCCAGCACATTGACAGGGGGATTAGATGAGCAGTTCTTC.

This clone was observed once. The same CDR3 can be traced to other DNA sequences in this sample. The chain employs TRBV4-1 and TRBJ1-2, with 9 bases identical to TRBD1. The CDR3 loop spans 15 amino acids. Trimming cost V 2 bases and J 5 bases; bases outside gene matches: 6. The germline gives CDR1 MGHRA, CDR2 YSYEKL. CDR3 nucleotide sequence: TGCGCCAGCAGCCAACCGACAGGGGGGAAGTATGGCTACACCTTC. Its translation: CASSQPTGGKYGYTF.

The rearrangement joins TRBV25-1 to TRBJ1-2; 10 bases are a match to TRBD1. Germline values: CDR1 MGHDK, CDR2 SYGVNS. This CDR3 is built from 15 residues. V trimming: 3 bases; J trimming: 4 bases; junction bases outside the gene matches: 5. CDR3 in DNA: TGTGCCAGCAGTGAGGTGACAGGGGGCCTCTATGGCTACACCTTC. It codes for CASSEVTGGLYGYTF.